The present entry profiles one T cell receptor (beta chain) with its context. This clone was seen a handful of times. Its antigen is unknown. Base qualities are not recorded, but no much larger clone differs from it by a single base. The data stem from a study of blood T cell repertoires in COVID-19 (dated by TCRdb to the early 2020s). Regarding the complete study: Collaborator samples came from the United States, Italy and Spain and covered acute and convalescent phases of COVID-19. Samples came from the ongoing ImmuneRACE study (first 160 participants) plus 1,254 subjects from 6 global collaborators. Sample metadata almost always included a de-identified subject ID, COVID-19 status, age in years and sex. The dataset comprised deeply sampled blood TCRbeta repertoires from subjects exposed to, actively infected with, or recovered from COVID-19. The repertoires were made available in a free public database intended to serve as a resource for research on the immune response to SARS-CoV-2. HLA class I and class II types, where available, came from metadata supplied by the sample provider rather than from assay-based typing. The material from the prospective study consisted of cDNA or gDNA derived from T cells, B-cell-depleted T cells, or PBMCs. Study-level results and caveats: How much clinical and demographic metadata was included differed by source and by participant, and the metadata was provided uncurated.

The CDR3, cysteine through phenylalanine, is 14 amino acids long. Solely the CDR3 DNA is kept, with 42 bases framed from the first base. The germline V gene sets CDR1 to MNHEY and CDR2 to SVGAGI. V ends up 6 bases short and J 3 bases short, with an unmatched junction base count of 3. One collaborating source in Seattle enrolled patients while the patients were actively infected and followed the patients over time throughout the course of disease. The collaborating institutions used their own protocols to collect whole blood in K2EDTA tubes. For TCRbeta analysis, collaborators shipped samples in one of three forms: frozen whole blood, isolated PBMCs, or DNA extracted from either of those sample types. TCRbeta CDR3 regions were amplified from genomic DNA using the immunoSEQ Assay, a bias-controlled multiplex PCR. For the original study's pipeline: The number of nucleated cells in each sample was estimated by amplification of reference gene primers within the assay. Sequence reads were collapsed and filtered to measure the absolute abundance of every unique TCRbeta CDR3 rearrangement. For each sample, productive Simpson clonality was calculated by taking the square root of Simpson's diversity index across productive rearrangements. The source is immuneACCESS, and TCRdb retained only in-frame sequences with V and J called. Part of the clones is not carried over; for the studies checked, unresolved V genes explain less than half of this, and the remainder is unexplained. The V and J calls and clone size come from that table; D and trimming were worked out from the DNA. The sample contains some 220,000 clones, approximately 85% of them found a single time. Jointly, the top ten make up 2% to 3% of the sample.

The sample taken for sequencing was peripheral blood. The TCR originated in a woman between 70 and 85 years old with COVID-19, enrolled during active disease. This chain is built from TRBV6-5 and TRBJ2-7; the junction holds 12 bases that match TRBD2. The CDR3 protein: CASRTSGGYYEQYF. The DNA reads as follows: TGTGCCAGCAGGACTAGCGGGGGCTACTACGAGCAGTACTTC.